This T cell receptor (beta chain) was profiled in a study of blood T cells in healthy people across ages. Per sample, extraction of total RNA gave at least 6 micrograms in every case. Study observations and caveats: Strong correlation linked observed beta diversity and percent naive T cells.

Primed by a sample-barcoded 5' primer and a J-beta primer mix, a second PCR proceeded for about 7 to 12 cycles. Each CDR3 protein is one row after TCRdb ran MiXCR on the 5' RACE reads. Among approximately 780,000 distinct CDR3 sequences, 20% to 30% were seen once, and the ten largest hold 3%. This clonotype was seen a handful of times. Its specificity is not known. Germline V gives CDR1 SGDLS, CDR2 YYNGEE. This CDR3 has 14 residues. This sample also appeared in a second study, on T cells of mothers and their children. That report notes: None of the identified T cell clones proved to be persistent microchimeric clones.

The clonotype was recovered from a boy between 10 and 17 years old in good health. The sequenced sample consisted of blood. The J gene is TRBJ2-1, the V gene TRBV9; 7 nucleotides match TRBD2. The DNA matches TRBJ2-7 better at its end, which makes the J call doubtful. The CDR3 DNA is TGTGCCAGCAGCGTAGGGGACTATTCCTACGAGCAGTACTTC. The encoded protein is CASSVGDYSYEQYF.